This TCR beta chain came from a study of Graves' ophthalmopathy and Graves' hyperthyroidism. CDR1 is MRHNA and CDR2 is SNTAGT in the germline V gene. This CDR3 contains 15 residues. V dropped 6 bases and J dropped 1; count of bases not matched to a gene: 5. The authors amplified TCR beta CDR3 regions from RNA transcripts. First-round RT-PCR employed HTBI primers, with a second-round multiplex PCR after it. One entry per CDR3 protein, called by TCRdb with MiXCR from the multiplex PCR reads. The sample holds 20,000 to 30,000 distinct CDR3 sequences; almost 50% are singletons and the top ten take about 7%.

The chain couples TRBV6-4 to TRBJ2-3, with 9 bases matching TRBD2. Sequenced input: peripheral blood. The clonotype was recovered from an adult woman with stable Graves' hyperthyroidism. CDR3 sequence: CASRPRTSGTDTQYF. The CDR3, as DNA: TGTGCCAGCAGACCCCGGACTAGCGGCACAGATACGCAGTATTTT.